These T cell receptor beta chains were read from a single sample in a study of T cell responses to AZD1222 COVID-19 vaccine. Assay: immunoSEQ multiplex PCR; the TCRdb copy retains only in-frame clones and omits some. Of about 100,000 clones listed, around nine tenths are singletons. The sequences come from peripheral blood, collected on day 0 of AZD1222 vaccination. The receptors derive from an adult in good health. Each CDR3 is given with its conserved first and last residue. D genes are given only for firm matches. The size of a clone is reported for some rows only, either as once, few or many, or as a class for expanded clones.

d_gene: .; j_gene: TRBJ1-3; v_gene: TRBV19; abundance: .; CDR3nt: TGTGCCAGTAGTATGTCAAACTCTGGAAACACCATATATTTT; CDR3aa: CASSMSNSGNTIYF
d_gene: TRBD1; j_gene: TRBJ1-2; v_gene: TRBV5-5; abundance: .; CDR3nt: TGTGCCAGCAGCTCCACGGGACAGGGGGCAAATGGCTACACCTTC; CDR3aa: CASSSTGQGANGYTF
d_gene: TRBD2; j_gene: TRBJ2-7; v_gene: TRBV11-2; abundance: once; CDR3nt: TGTGCCAGCAGCTCCGGACTAGAATTTTACGAGCAGTACTTC; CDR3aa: CASSSGLEFYEQYF
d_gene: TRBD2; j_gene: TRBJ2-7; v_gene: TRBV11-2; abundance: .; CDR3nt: TGTGCCAGCAGCTCCAACCAAGGACTAGCGGGAGAATACGAGCAGTACTTC; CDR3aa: CASSSNQGLAGEYEQYF
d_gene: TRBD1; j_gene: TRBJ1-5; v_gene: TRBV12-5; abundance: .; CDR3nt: TGTGCTAGTGGTTTGGTACTGATTTCGGGACAGGGCTCTCAGCCCCAGCATTTT; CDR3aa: CASGLVLISGQGSQPQHF
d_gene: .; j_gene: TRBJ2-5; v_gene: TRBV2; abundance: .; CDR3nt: TGTGCCAGCGAACGGGACTTGCAAGAGACCCAGTACTTC; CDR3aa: CASERDLQETQYF
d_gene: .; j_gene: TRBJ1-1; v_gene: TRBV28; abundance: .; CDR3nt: TGTGCCAGCAGTTTTGGGACTGAAGCTTTCTTT; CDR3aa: CASSFGTEAFF
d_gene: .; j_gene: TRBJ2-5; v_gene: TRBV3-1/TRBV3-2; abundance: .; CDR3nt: TGTGCCAGCAGCCAACCGTCCAGGGCAGGAGAGACCCAGTACTTC; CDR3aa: CASSQPSRAGETQYF
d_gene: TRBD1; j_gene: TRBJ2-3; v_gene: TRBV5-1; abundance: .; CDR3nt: TGCGCCAGCAGCGCCACCGGGACAGGGGGAAGCACAGATACGCAGTATTTT; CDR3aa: CASSATGTGGSTDTQYF
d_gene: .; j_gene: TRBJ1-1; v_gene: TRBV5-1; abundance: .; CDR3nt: TGCGCCAGCAGCGAGCAGGGCCCCTCAGGAACTGAAGCTTTCTTT; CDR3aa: CASSEQGPSGTEAFF
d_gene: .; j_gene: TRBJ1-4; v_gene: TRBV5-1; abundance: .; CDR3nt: TGCGCCAGCAGCTTGGGTAATGAAAAACTGTTTTTT; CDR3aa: CASSLGNEKLFF
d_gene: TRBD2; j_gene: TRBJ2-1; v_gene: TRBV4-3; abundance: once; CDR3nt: TGCGCCAGCAGCCAGGCCAGCGGGAGCTCCTACAATGAGCAGTTCTTC; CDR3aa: CASSQASGSSYNEQFF
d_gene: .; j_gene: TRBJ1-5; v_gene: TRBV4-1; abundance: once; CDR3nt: TGCGCCAGCAGCCAAGACCCTCAGGGGTATCGCAATCAGCCCCAGCATTTT; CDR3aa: CASSQDPQGYRNQPQHF
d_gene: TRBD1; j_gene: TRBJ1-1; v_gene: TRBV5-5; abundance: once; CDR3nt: TGTGCCAGCCGAGTGACAGGGGATATGAACACTGAAGCTTTCTTT; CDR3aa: CASRVTGDMNTEAFF
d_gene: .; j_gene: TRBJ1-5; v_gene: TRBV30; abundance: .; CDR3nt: TGTGCCTGGAATAAAGGGTACAATCAGCCCCAGCATTTT; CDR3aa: CAWNKGYNQPQHF
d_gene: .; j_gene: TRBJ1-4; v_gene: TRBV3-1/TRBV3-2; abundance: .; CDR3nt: TGTGCCAGCAGCCAAGTATCAAGGCTGGGTCTAAAACTGTTTTTT; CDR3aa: CASSQVSRLGLKLFF
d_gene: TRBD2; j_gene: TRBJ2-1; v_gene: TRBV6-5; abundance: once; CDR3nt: TGTGCCAGCAGTTACTCCGGGGGGGGAGATGAGCAGTTCTTC; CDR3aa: CASSYSGGGDEQFF
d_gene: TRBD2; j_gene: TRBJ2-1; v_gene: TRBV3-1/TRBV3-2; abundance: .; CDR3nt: TGTGCCAGCAGCGTCTATTTCGGGACTAGCGGGAGAATGTCCTACAATGAGCAGTTCTTC; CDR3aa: CASSVYFGTSGRMSYNEQFF
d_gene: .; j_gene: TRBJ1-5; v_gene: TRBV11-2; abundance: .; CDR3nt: TGTGCCAGCAGCTTATTAGGGGCGGGCAATCAGCCCCAGCATTTT; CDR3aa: CASSLLGAGNQPQHF
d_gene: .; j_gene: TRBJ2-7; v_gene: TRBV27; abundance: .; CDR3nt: TGTGCCAGCAGTTTTCAGGGGAGCTCCTACGAGCAGTACTTC; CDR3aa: CASSFQGSSYEQYF
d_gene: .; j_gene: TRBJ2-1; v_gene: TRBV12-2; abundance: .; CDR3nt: TGTGCAAGTCGCAGCGGACCCGACAATGAGCAGTTCTTC; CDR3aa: CASRSGPDNEQFF
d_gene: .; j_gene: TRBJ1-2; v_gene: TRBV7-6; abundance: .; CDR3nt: TGTGCCAGCAGCTTGGGCACCGGGGACTTAGGGGGGTATGGCTACACCTTC; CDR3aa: CASSLGTGDLGGYGYTF
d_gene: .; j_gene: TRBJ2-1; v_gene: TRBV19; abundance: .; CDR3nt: TGTGCCAGTAGTTTGGGCCTAACGGAGCAGTTCTTC; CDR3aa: CASSLGLTEQFF
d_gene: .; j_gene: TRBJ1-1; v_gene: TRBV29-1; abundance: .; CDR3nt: TGCAGCGTCGCGACGACCAAAGCTTTCTTT; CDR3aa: CSVATTKAFF
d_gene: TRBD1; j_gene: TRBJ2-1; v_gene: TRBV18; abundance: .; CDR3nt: TGTGCCAGCTCACCACCTGCAGGGGGTTATGAGCAGTTCTTC; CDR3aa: CASSPPAGGYEQFF
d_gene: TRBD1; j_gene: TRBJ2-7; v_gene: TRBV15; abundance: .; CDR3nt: TGTGCCACCAGCTCCCCCGGGACAGGGACCTACGAGCAGTACTTC; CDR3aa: CATSSPGTGTYEQYF
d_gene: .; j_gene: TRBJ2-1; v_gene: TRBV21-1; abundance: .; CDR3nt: TGTGCCAGCAGCCACACAGGGACTAGCTGCCTCCCCCCCTGCGAGCAGTTCTTC; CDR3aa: CASSHTGTSCLPPCEQFF
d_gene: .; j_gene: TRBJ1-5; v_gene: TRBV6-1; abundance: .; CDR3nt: TGTGCCAGCAGTGAAAATATAGGACGGAGCAATCAGCCCCAGCATTTT; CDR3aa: CASSENIGRSNQPQHF
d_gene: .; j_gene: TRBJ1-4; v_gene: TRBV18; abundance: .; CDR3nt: TGTGCCAGCTCAGCCTTTAATGAAAAACTGTTTTTT; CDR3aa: CASSAFNEKLFF
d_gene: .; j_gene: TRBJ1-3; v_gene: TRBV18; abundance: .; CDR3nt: TGTGCCAGCCGGGAGGATAGGAGAAACACCATATATTTT; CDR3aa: CASREDRRNTIYF
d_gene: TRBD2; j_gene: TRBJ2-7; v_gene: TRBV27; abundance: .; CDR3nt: TGTGCCAGCAGTACCGGGACTAGCGTCCACGAGCAGTACTTC; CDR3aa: CASSTGTSVHEQYF
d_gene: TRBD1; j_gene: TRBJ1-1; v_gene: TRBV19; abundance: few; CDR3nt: TGTGCCAGTAGCGCCGGGACAGGGAAAATGAACACTGAAGCTTTCTTT; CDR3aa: CASSAGTGKMNTEAFF
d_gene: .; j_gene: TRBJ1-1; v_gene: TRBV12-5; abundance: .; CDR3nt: TGTGCTAGTGGTTTTTTGGGGAACACTGAAGCTTTCTTT; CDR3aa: CASGFLGNTEAFF
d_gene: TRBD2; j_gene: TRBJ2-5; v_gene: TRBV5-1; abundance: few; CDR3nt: TGCGCCAGCAGCCTTAGCGGGGGGGCGGAGACCCAGTACTTC; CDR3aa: CASSLSGGAETQYF
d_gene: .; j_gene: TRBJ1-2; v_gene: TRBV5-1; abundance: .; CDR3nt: TGCGCCAGCAGCCCCGGACAGAACTATGGCTACACCTTC; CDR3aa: CASSPGQNYGYTF